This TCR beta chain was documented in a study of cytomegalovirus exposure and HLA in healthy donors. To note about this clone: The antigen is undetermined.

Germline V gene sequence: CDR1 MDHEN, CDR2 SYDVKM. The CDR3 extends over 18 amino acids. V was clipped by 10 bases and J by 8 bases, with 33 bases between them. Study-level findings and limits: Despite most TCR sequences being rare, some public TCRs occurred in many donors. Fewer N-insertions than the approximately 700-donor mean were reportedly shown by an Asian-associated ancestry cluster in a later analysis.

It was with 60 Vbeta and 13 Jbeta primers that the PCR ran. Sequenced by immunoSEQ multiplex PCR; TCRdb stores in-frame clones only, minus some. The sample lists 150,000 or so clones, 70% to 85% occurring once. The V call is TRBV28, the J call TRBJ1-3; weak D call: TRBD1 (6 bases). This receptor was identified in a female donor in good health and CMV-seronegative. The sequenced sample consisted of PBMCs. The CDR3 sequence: CATPRAIGAYREGYTIYF. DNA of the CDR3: TGTGCCACCCCCCGCGCTATAGGCGCTTACAGGGAGGGGTACACCATATATTTT. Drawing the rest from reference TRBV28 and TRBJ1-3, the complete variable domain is DVKVTQSSRYLVKRTGEKVFLECVQDMDHENMFWYRQDPGLGLRLIYFSYDVKMKEKGDIPEGYSVSREKKERFSLILESASTNQTSMYLCATPRAIGAYREGYTIYFGEGSWLTVV.